The clone carrying this TCR beta chain appeared many times. The antigen remains unidentified. The germline V and J ends were trimmed by 1 base and 0 bases, with 11 bases remaining between them. The CDR3 extends over 16 amino acids. The V gene's germline CDR1 is SNHLY and CDR2 FYNNEI. Authors of the study amplified TCR beta CDR3 regions from RNA transcripts. When the TCR CDR3 underwent first-round RT-PCR, the HTBI primer set was used. MiXCR, run by TCRdb on the multiplex PCR reads, gives a single entry per CDR3 protein. Of under 650,000 distinct CDR3 sequences in the sample, around 15% were seen once. The data belong to a study of T cells in Graves' hyperthyroidism and ophthalmopathy. Looking at the study overall: Before any treatment, at initial diagnosis, peripheral blood was collected.

The study enrolled patients aged 18 to 65 with newly diagnosed hyperthyroidism of under 2 months' duration. Diagnostic decisions used clinical symptoms, serum thyroxine and TRAb, thyroid ultrasound and orbital computed tomography. Whole-study results and caveats: Onset of ophthalmopathy came a median around 6.5 months after the model predicted it.

Sequenced: blood. This TCR was recovered from a woman aged 25 to 39 with Graves' hyperthyroidism. The chain couples TRBV2 to TRBJ2-3; perhaps TRBD2 as D (6 bases). The CDR3 is CASSEVGLVSTDTQYF. The CDR3 DNA is TGTGCCAGCAGTGAAGTGGGACTTGTTAGCACAGATACGCAGTATTTT. The full variable domain, its missing parts supplied by reference TRBV2 and TRBJ2-3, is EPEVTQTPSHQVTQMGQEVILRCVPISNHLYFYWYRQILGQKVEFLVSFYNNEISEKSEIFDDQFSVERPDGSNFTLKIRSTKLEDSAMYFCASSEVGLVSTDTQYFGPGTRLTVL.